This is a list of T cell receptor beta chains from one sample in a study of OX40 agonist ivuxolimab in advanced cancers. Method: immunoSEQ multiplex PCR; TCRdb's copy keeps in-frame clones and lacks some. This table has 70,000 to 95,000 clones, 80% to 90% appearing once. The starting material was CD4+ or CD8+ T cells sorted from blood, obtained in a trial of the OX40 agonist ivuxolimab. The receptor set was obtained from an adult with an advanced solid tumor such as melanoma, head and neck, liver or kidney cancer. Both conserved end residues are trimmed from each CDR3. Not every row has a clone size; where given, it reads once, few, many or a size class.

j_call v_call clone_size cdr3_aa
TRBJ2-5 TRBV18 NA ASSQQTSGTQETQY
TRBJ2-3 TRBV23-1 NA ASSLFFRGLAGGLSTDTQY
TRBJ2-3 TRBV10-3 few ATRSGSTDTQY
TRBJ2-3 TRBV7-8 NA ASTLGSLRGRISADTQY
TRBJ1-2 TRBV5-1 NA ASSETEPNYGYT
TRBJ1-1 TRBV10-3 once AIRDRSNTEAF
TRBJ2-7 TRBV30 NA AWSVLAGGGEQY
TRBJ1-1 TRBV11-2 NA ASTWGPSGTEAF
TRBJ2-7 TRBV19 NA ASGLAGGQTYEQY
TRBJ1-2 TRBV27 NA ASSLNVGVGYT
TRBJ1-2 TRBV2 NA ARDRGPSNYGYT
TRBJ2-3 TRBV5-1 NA ASSAGGPGDTQY
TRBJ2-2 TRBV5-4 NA ASSYEPGIQTGELF
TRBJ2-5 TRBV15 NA ATSRDKAETQY
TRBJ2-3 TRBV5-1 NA ASSSDRGQYMDTQY
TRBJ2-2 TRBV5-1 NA ASSSGGPEAGELF
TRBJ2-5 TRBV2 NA ASSDRGQMQETQY
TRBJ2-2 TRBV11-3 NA ASSPGPAGTGELF
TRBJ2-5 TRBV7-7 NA ASSRVLHSQETQY
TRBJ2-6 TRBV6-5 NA ASSLRHSGANVLT
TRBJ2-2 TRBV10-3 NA ATKPAGGNTGELF
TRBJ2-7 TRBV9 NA ASSARDSSSYEQY
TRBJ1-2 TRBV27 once ASSGRWGGGYT
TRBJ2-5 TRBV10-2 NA ASRIGLAGSETQY
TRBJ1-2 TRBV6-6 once ASSPGTGPGYT
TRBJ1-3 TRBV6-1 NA ASSQESSGNTIY
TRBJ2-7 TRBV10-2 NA ASRDSGTGSHEQY
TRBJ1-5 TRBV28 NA ASGHGGRVGNQPQH
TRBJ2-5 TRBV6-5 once ASSYNPIGTQY
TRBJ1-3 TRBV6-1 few ASSEAGFGNTIY
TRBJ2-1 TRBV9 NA ASSVNPGLYNEQF
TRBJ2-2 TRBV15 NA ATSGSSVSGELF
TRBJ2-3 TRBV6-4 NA ASSVPSGISTDTQY
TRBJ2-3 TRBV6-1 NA ASSVTDTQY
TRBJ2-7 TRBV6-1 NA ASSEIGTPLREQY
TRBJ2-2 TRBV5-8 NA ASRFDRASTGELF
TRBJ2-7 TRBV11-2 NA ASSLMWDHSYEQY
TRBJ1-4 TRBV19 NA ASNPDRGANEKLF
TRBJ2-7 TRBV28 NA ASTMYTYEQY
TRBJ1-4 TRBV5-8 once ASSLFRDREKLF
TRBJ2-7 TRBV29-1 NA SVWDSRSYEQY
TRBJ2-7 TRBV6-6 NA ASSYSPSGISYEQY
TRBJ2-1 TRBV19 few ASSWQGSSYNEQF
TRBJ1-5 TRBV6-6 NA ASSSTASNQPQH
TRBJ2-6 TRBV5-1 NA ASSPSSGANVLT
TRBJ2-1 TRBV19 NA ARGGPAGPLYNEQF
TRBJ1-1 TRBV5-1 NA ASSLRPGSGNTEAF
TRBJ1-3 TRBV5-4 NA ASSLDGGRSGNTIY
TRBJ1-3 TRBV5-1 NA ASSGGSGNTIY
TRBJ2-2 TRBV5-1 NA ASSPTSGLITGELF
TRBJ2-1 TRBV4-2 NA ASREGLAGGNEQF
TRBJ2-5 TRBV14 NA ASSQGLVGETQY
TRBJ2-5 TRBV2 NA ASSERGRETQY
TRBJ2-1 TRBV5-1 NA ASSLGTAYNEQF
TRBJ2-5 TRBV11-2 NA ASSYNPGTETQY
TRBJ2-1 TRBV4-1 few ASSQDAAGGPDEQF
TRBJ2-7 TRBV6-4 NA ASAVDEQY
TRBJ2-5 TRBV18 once ASSPPSGQEAQY
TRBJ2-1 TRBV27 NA ASSTRPGGGSLNEQF
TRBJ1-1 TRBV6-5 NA ASSYGTVGDTEAF